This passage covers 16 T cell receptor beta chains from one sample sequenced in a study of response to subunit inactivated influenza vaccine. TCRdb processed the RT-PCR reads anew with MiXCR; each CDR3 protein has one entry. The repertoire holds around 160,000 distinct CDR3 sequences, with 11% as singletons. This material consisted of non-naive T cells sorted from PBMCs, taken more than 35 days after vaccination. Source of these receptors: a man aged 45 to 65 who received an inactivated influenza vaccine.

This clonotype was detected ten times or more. For the CDR3, the DNA is TGTGCCAGCAGTTACTCGATAGACACCGGGGAGCTGTTTTTT. Translating it yields CASSYSIDTGELFF. This chain connects TRBV6-2 or TRBV6-3 to TRBJ2-2, with no clear D. Trimming left V 0 bases short and J 3 bases short, with 5 bases between. Germline values: CDR1 MNHEY, CDR2 SVGEGT. The CDR3 loop spans 14 amino acids.

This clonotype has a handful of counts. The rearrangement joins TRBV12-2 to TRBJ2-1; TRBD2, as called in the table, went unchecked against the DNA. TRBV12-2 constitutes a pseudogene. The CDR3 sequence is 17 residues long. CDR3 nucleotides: TGTGCAAGTCGTGCTTCCCATACGGCGGGGGGGCTCAATGAGCAGTTCTTC. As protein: CASRASHTAGGLNEQFF.

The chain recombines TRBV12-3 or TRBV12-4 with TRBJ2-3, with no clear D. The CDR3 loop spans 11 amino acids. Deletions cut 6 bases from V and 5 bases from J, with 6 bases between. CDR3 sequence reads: CASRGKDTQYF. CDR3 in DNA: TGTGCCAGCAGGGGCAAAGATACGCAGTATTTT.

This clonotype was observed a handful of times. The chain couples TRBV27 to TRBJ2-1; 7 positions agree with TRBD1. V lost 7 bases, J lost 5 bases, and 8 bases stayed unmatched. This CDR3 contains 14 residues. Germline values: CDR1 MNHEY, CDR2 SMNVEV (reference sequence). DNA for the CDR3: TGTGCCAGCACCCGGGACAGACATAACAATGAGCAGTTCTTC. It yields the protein CASTRDRHNNEQFF.

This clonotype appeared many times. The CDR3 here is CASSSNLGTALVGYTF. CDR3 bases: TGTGCCAGCAGCTCCAATTTAGGGACAGCCCTGGTGGGCTACACCTTC. The chain employs TRBV7-2 and TRBJ1-2; 7 positions match TRBD1. This CDR3 contains 16 residues. Germline CDR1 reads SGHTA; CDR2 reads FQGNSA. The J segment lost 8 bases and the V segment lost 4 bases, leaving 16 bases of the junction unmatched.

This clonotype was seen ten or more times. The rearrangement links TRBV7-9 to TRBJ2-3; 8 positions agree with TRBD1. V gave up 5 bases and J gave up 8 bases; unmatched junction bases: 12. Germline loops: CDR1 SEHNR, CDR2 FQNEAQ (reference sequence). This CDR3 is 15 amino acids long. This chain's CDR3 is CASSGRRTGMVTQYF. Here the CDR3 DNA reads TGTGCCAGCAGCGGTCGTAGGACAGGGATGGTTACGCAGTATTTT.

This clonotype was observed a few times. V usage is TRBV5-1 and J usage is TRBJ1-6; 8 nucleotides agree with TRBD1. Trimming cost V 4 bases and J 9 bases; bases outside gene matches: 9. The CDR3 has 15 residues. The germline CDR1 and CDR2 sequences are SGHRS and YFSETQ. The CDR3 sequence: CASSTKGQGASPLHF. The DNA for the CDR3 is TGCGCCAGCAGCACTAAAGGGCAGGGGGCTTCACCCCTCCACTTT.

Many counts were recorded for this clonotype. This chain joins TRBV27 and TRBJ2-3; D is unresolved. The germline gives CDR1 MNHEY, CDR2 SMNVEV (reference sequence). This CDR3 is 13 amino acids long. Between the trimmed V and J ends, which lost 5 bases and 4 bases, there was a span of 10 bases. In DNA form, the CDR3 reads TGTGCCAGCAGTAGTTCGCTGGCAGATACGCAGTATTTT. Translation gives CASSSSLADTQYF.

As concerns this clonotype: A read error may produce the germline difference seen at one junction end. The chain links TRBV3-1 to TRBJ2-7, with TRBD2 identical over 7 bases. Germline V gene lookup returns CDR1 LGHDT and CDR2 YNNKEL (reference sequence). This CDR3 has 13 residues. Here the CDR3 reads CAGSRGSLYEQYF. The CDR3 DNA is TGTGCCGGCAGCCGCGGGAGCCTATACGAGCAGTACTTC.

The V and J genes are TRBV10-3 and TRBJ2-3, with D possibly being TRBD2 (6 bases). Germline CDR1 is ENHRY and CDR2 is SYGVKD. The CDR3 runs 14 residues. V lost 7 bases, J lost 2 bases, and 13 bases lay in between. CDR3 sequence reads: CAITPGTATDTQYF. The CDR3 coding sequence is TGTGCCATCACCCCCGGGACTGCCACAGATACGCAGTATTTT.

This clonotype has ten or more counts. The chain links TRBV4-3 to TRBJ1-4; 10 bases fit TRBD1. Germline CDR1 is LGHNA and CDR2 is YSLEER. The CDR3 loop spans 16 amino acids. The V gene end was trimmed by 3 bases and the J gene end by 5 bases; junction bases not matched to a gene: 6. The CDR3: CASSQLPGQGNEKLFF. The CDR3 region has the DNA TGCGCCAGCAGCCAGCTCCCGGGACAGGGGAATGAAAAACTGTTTTTT.

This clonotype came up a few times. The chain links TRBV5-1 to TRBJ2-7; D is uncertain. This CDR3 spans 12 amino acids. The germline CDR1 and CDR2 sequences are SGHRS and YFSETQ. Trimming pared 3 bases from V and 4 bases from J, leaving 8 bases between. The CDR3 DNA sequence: TGCGCCAGCAGCTCCCTTGCGTACGAGCAGTACTTC. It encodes CASSSLAYEQYF.

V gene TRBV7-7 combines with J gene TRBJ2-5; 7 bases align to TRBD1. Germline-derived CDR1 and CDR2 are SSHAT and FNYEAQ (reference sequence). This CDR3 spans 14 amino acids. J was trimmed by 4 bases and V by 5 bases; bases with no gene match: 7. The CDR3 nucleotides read TGTGCCAGCAGCCCGACGGGACAGAGAGAGACCCAGTACTTC. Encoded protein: CASSPTGQRETQYF.

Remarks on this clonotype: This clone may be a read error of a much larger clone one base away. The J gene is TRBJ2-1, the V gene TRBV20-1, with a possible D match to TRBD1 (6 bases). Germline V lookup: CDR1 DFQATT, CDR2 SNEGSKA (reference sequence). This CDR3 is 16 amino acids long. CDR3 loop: CSARDVMGAAYSEQFF. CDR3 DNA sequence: TGCAGTGCTAGAGATGTGATGGGGGCCGCCTACAGTGAGCAGTTCTTC.

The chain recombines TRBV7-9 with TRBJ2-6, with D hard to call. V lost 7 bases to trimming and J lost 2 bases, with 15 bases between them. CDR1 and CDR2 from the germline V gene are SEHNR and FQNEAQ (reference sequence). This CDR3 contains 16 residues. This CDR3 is CASTPTIGPGANVLTF. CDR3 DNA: TGTGCCAGCACCCCAACCATAGGTCCTGGGGCCAACGTCCTGACTTTC.

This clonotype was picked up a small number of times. CDR3 bases: TGCAGTGCTACCGGGGATGGAAACACCATATATTTT. Its protein is CSATGDGNTIYF. The chain is built from TRBV20-1 and TRBJ1-3; D not certain. CDR3 size: 12 residues. Trimming took 4 bases from V and 3 from J, leaving 7 bases between them. Looked up from germline, CDR1 is DFQATT and CDR2 is SNEGSKA (reference sequence).